This T cell receptor (beta chain) was found in a study of TIL therapy for anti-PD-1-resistant metastatic lung cancer. Whole-study context: Median tumor PD-L1 proportion score was about 6%.

Sequencing used immunoSEQ v3. The table came from immunoSEQ multiplex PCR; TCRdb's copy has only in-frame clones and leaves some out. The sample has tens of thousands of clones, roughly 63% seen once. This clone was detected only a few times. Time point described: pre-treatment sample, taken before nivolumab and TIL therapy. Tumor tissue came from excised metastases, mostly pleural nodules or supraclavicular lymph nodes. V shed 1 base, J shed 3 bases, and the junction held 2 bases outside the gene matches. Germline V gives CDR1 SGHRS, CDR2 YFSETQ. This CDR3 region has 15 residues. The clonotype comes from a woman between 30 and 80 years old with non-small cell lung cancer. This sample comprised tumor tissue, obtained at baseline. V usage is TRBV5-1 and J usage is TRBJ1-2, with TRBD1 identical over 11 bases. The chain's CDR3 is CASSLRGQGDYGYTF. The CDR3 DNA reads TGCGCCAGCAGCTTGAGGGGACAGGGGGACTATGGCTACACCTTC.